Below, 22 T cell receptor beta chains from the same sample are listed, as sequenced in a study of OX40 agonist ivuxolimab in advanced cancers. Clones were read by immunoSEQ multiplex PCR, and TCRdb kept only the in-frame ones, dropping some. The table shows tens of thousands of clones, with about 81% occurring only once. The input for sequencing was CD4+ or CD8+ T cells sorted from blood, taken in a trial of the OX40 agonist ivuxolimab. The receptors originated from an adult with an advanced solid tumor such as melanoma, head and neck, liver or kidney cancer.

This chain uses TRBV12-5 with TRBJ2-1; D remains ambiguous. The CDR3 runs 12 residues. V was cut by 2 bases and J by 8 bases, with 7 bases left in between. The germline CDR1 and CDR2 sequences are LGHNT and FRNRAP. This CDR3 is CASGLPLYEQFF. The CDR3, as DNA: TGTGCTAGTGGTTTGCCCCTCTATGAGCAGTTCTTC.

The rearrangement joins TRBV19 to TRBJ1-1; D gene ambiguous. CDR3 length: 10 amino acids. Trimming removed 9 bases from V and 8 bases from J, with 10 bases in between. The germline CDR1 and CDR2 sequences are LNHDA and SQIVND (reference sequence). The CDR3 loop reads CASRAEEAFF. The CDR3 DNA sequence: TGTGCCAGCCGTGCGGAAGAAGCTTTCTTT.

This clone came up once. A read error may account for a junction end that differs from germline. The chain combines TRBV5-1 with TRBJ1-2, with D uncertain. CDR1 is SGHRS and CDR2 is YFSETQ in the germline V gene. The CDR3 covers 13 residues. The CDR3 protein is CASSLGTDYGYTF. CDR3 nucleotides: TGCGCCAGCAGCTTGGGGACCGACTACGGCTACACCTTC. The whole variable domain, filled in from reference TRBV5-1 and TRBJ1-2, reads KAGVTQTPRYLIKTRGQQVTLSCSPISGHRSVSWYQQTPGQGLQFLFEYFSETQRNKGNFPGRFSGRQFSNSRSEMNVSTLELGDSALYLCASSLGTDYGYTFGSGTRLTVV.

The chain links TRBV10-3 to TRBJ2-4; weak D call: TRBD2 (5 bases). This CDR3 spans 14 amino acids. Trimming took 2 bases from V and 9 from J, leaving 14 bases between them. Germline CDR1 is ENHRY and CDR2 is SYGVKD. CDR3 in amino acids: CAISEEAVSTIQYF. The CDR3, as DNA: TGTGCCATCAGTGAGGAAGCGGTATCGACCATTCAGTACTTC.

In DNA, the CDR3 is TGCGCCAGCAGCCATGGACTAGCGGGGCGGCGGGGGACCCAGTACTTC. As protein: CASSHGLAGRRGTQYF. V gene TRBV4-1 combines with J gene TRBJ2-5; 12 nucleotides line up with TRBD2. This CDR3 is built from 16 residues. Germline V gene sequence: CDR1 MGHRA, CDR2 YSYEKL. With V trimmed by 3 bases and J by 7 bases, 9 bases remained unmatched.

The genes are TRBV27 and TRBJ2-5; D may match TRBD1 or TRBD2 (5 bases each). The length of the CDR3 is 15 residues. V shed 6 bases and J shed 5 bases, with 19 bases lying between them. Germline values: CDR1 MNHEY, CDR2 SMNVEV (reference sequence). The CDR3 DNA follows: TGTGCCAGCAGCCCTAGTTTGGGACGGTGGGAGACCCAGTACTTC. It codes for CASSPSLGRWETQYF.

The rearrangement uses TRBV6-5 and TRBJ1-2, with a possible D match to TRBD1 (5 bases). The CDR3 has 11 amino acids. Germline CDR1 is MNHEY and CDR2 is SVGAGI. Trimming took 6 bases from V and 4 from J, leaving 6 bases between them. The CDR3 loop reads CASRGRYGYTF. DNA of the CDR3: TGTGCCAGCAGGGGACGCTATGGCTACACCTTC.

J is TRBJ2-7 and V is TRBV2; 12 bases agree with TRBD2. Germline CDR1 and CDR2: SNHLY and FYNNEI. V was pared by 6 bases and J by 1 base, with 10 bases of the junction left unmatched. There are 17 residues in the CDR3. The CDR3: CASRTLGLAGGSYEQYF. The CDR3 region has the DNA TGTGCCAGCAGGACCCTGGGGCTAGCGGGGGGGTCCTACGAGCAGTACTTC.

The rearrangement joins TRBV28 to TRBJ1-5; D gene uncertain. V lost 3 bases to trimming and J lost 6 bases, with 12 bases between them. Per the germline V gene, CDR1 is MDHEN and CDR2 is SYDVKM. This CDR3 has 14 residues. This CDR3 reads CASSLHENSQPQHF. CDR3 nucleotides: TGTGCCAGCAGTTTGCATGAGAACAGTCAGCCCCAGCATTTT.

This clone was counted a single time. This sequence joins TRBV11-3 and TRBJ2-5; 7 bases are shared with TRBD2. The germline V gene has CDR1 SGHNT and CDR2 YENEEA. V shed 0 bases and J 3 bases; nucleotides not matched to a gene: 4. The CDR3 runs 15 residues. CDR3: CASSLDRLAEETQYF. The CDR3, as DNA: TGTGCCAGCAGCTTAGATCGACTAGCTGAAGAGACCCAGTACTTC.

The V call is TRBV11-2, the J call TRBJ1-6; D unresolved. V was pared by 4 bases and J by 7 bases, with 14 bases between. The germline V gene encodes CDR1 SGHAT and CDR2 FQNNGV. The CDR3 spans 15 residues. The CDR3 region has the DNA TGTGCCAGCAGCTCAGTTGAGGGTAGGAATTCACCCCTCCACTTT. It codes for CASSSVEGRNSPLHF.

This clone was counted between two and nine times. V is TRBV29-1 and J is TRBJ2-7; D is possibly TRBD1 (8 bases). Germline V gives CDR1 SQVTM, CDR2 ANQGSEA. Trimming stripped 3 bases from V and 6 bases from J, with 18 bases between. This CDR3 contains 14 residues. In nucleotides, the CDR3 is TGCAGCGTTGAGAGGACAGGGACTAAAGGCGAGCAGTACTTC. Translating gives CSVERTGTKGEQYF.

This chain uses TRBV4-1 with TRBJ1-5; D uncertain. The germline gives CDR1 MGHRA, CDR2 YSYEKL. The CDR3 is made up of 18 amino acids. Deletions cut 1 base from V and 6 bases from J, with 22 bases between. DNA for the CDR3: TGCGCCAGCAGCCAAGTTGATTTCCGTCGGGCATACGGTCAGCCCCAGCATTTT. Translated, it gives CASSQVDFRRAYGQPQHF.

V and J are TRBV5-1 and TRBJ1-3, with 9 bases aligning to TRBD1. Germline CDR1 SGHRS, CDR2 YFSETQ. CDR3 length: 15 residues. V trimming: 4 bases; J trimming: 9 bases; junction bases outside the gene matches: 11. CDR3 loop: CASSSTGQGGSTIYF. The CDR3 DNA reads as TGCGCCAGCAGCAGTACGGGACAGGGTGGCAGCACCATATATTTT.

In its sample, this clone was seen a few times. The V call is TRBV2, the J call TRBJ1-1; D may be TRBD1 (5 bases). V lost 3 bases and J 7 bases, leaving 15 bases between the germline ends. The CDR3 totals 14 residues. Germline assignment: CDR1 SNHLY and CDR2 FYNNEI. CDR3 region: CASSEAAGRFEAFF. The CDR3 DNA sequence: TGTGCCAGCAGTGAGGCCGCAGGGAGATTTGAAGCTTTCTTT.

The chain has TRBV11-1 and TRBJ2-2, with 8 bases identical to TRBD1. V lost 2 bases to trimming and J lost 4 bases; unmatched junction nucleotides: 3. Germline values: CDR1 SGHAT, CDR2 FQDESV (reference sequence). CDR3 length equals 15 residues. The CDR3 coding sequence is TGTGCCAGCAGCTTACAGGGGGCGGGCACCGGGGAGCTGTTTTTT. It specifies CASSLQGAGTGELFF.

This sequence joins TRBV7-9 and TRBJ1-3; TRBD1 is a possible D gene (5 bases). The CDR3 consists of 15 residues. The germline V gene encodes CDR1 SEHNR and CDR2 FQNEAQ (reference sequence). The germline V and J ends were trimmed by 5 bases and 2 bases, with 13 bases remaining between them. CDR3 sequence: CASSPWRGAGNTIYF. The DNA of the CDR3 is TGTGCCAGCAGCCCGTGGAGGGGAGCTGGAAACACCATATATTTT.

This rearrangement joins TRBV6-1 to TRBJ2-2; 12 bases are shared with TRBD1. There are 18 residues in the CDR3. J was trimmed by 0 bases and V by 4 bases; bases with no gene match: 6. CDR1 and CDR2 from the germline V gene are MNHNS and SASEGT. Written as DNA, the CDR3 is TGTGCCAGCAGTGCCCGGGACAGGGGGCTCGCGAACACCGGGGAGCTGTTTTTT. Translation gives CASSARDRGLANTGELFF.

For the CDR3, the DNA is TGCGCCAGCAGCTTGGAGGACAGCCGCGACGAGCAGTACTTC. Translation gives CASSLEDSRDEQYF. The chain couples TRBV5-1 to TRBJ2-7; the D gene is possibly TRBD1 (6 bases). Germline CDR1 reads SGHRS; CDR2 reads YFSETQ. V lost 0 bases and J lost 5, with 12 bases in between. This CDR3 is built from 14 residues.

The genes are TRBV18 and TRBJ2-5, with 10 bases lining up with TRBD2. The CDR3 covers 16 residues. V gave up 3 bases and J gave up 5 bases; unmatched junction bases: 9. Germline assignment: CDR1 KGHSH and CDR2 LQKENI. The CDR3 spells CASSPPSGGSGETQYF. The CDR3 DNA reads TGTGCCAGCTCACCGCCTAGCGGGGGCTCCGGTGAGACCCAGTACTTC.

The chain recombines TRBV5-4 with TRBJ2-1, with 9 bases identical to TRBD2. The CDR3 runs to 14 residues. Germline lookup yields CDR1 SGHNT and CDR2 YYREEE (reference sequence). V shed 4 bases, J shed 6 bases, and the junction held 5 bases outside the gene matches. The CDR3 DNA follows: TGTGCCAGCAGCCCCGGGACTAGCATCAATGAGCAGTTCTTC. It codes for CASSPGTSINEQFF.

The rearrangement joins TRBV6-1 to TRBJ1-1; 9 bases are shared with TRBD1. CDR3 length: 14 residues. The germline gives CDR1 MNHNS, CDR2 SASEGT. Germline trimming cut 6 bases from V and 5 bases from J; bases unmatched to any gene: 7. The CDR3 coding sequence is TGTGCCAGCAGCCGGGACAGGGCGGTAACTGAAGCTTTCTTT. Amino acid sequence: CASSRDRAVTEAFF.